The clone carrying this T cell receptor beta chain was seen ten or more times. Its antigen remains unidentified. There are 21 residues in the CDR3. Germline V gives CDR1 LGHNA, CDR2 YSLEER. Trimming removed 0 bases from V and 8 bases from J; junction bases left unmatched: 23. These data are taken from a study of spatial heterogeneity in lung cancer. Broader study findings: At tumor resection, ubiquitous expanded TCRs were detected in blood more often than later.

As to time point: sample taken at primary tumor resection. Sequencing of whole RNA from tumor, nontumor lung or frozen PBMC involved no sorting. Using its own MiXCR run on the 5' RACE reads, TCRdb lists one record per CDR3 protein. The sample yields roughly 75,000 distinct CDR3 sequences, 10% to 15% seen once. The sequencing here drew on PBMCs, taken at surgery. The genes are TRBV4-3 and TRBJ1-4; 8 positions agree with TRBD1. The receptor was derived from a male donor with early-stage non-small cell lung cancer. CDR3 residues: CASSQDRVWEGPGGLGEKLFF. As DNA, the CDR3 is TGCGCCAGCAGCCAAGATCGGGTGTGGGAAGGCCCAGGGGGCCTCGGCGAAAAACTGTTTTTT.